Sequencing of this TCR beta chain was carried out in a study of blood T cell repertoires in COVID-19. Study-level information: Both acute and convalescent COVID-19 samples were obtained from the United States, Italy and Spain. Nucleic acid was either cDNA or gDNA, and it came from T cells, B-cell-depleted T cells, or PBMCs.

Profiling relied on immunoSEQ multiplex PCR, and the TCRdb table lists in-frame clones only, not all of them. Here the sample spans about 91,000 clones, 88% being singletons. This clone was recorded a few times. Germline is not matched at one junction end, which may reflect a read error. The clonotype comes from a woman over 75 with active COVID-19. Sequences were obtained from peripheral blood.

CDR3 sequence: CASSLARSQGTQYF. The CDR3 DNA reads as TGCGCCAGCAGCTTGGCGCGGTCCCAAGGGACCCAGTACTTC. The rearrangement links TRBV5-1 to TRBJ2-5; D remains ambiguous. Germline V gives CDR1 SGHRS, CDR2 YFSETQ. CDR3 length: 14 amino acids.